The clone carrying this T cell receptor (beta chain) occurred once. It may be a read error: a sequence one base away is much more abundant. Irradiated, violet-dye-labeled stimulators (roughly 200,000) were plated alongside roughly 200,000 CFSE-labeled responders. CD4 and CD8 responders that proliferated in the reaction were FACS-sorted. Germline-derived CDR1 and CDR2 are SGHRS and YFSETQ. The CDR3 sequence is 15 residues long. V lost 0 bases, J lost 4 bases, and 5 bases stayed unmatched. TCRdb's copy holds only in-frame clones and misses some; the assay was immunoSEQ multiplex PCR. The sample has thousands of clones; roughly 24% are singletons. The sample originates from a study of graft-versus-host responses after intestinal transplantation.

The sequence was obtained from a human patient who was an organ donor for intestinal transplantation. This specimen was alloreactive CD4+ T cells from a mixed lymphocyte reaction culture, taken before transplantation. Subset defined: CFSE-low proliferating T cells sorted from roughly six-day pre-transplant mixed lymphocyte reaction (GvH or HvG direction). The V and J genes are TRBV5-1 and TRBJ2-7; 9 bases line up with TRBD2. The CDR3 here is CASSLEGGGGYEQYF. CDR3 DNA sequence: TGCGCCAGCAGCTTGGAGGGCGGGGGGGGATACGAGCAGTACTTC.